This T cell receptor beta chain was identified during a study of identical twins (dated by TCRdb to the mid-2010s). A note on the overall study: To test whether fetal clonotypes persist, this study deep-sequenced TCR alpha and beta repertoires from monozygotic twins, from unrelated adults of various ages, and from cord blood. To rule out contamination, the twin experiments were replicated at different times with different library preparation protocols. Overall study results and their limits: Because the same donors could not be followed over many years, the conclusions relied on cross-sectional statistical analysis. A weaker excess of twin sharing was found in beta out-of-frame sequences because the signal-to-noise ratio was lowered by fewer shared sequences. Zero-insertion analyses could be partly confounded by invariant T cells such as MAIT and iNKT, although diverse VJ usage argued against such confounding for most clonotypes. Fewer insertions were carried by abundant cord blood beta clonotypes, a similar but weaker trend appeared in young adult naive repertoires, and no such trend appeared in memory repertoires. Out-of-frame TCR alpha sharing in monozygotic twins was systematically underestimated by recombination models, whereas sharing between unrelated individuals was in agreement with the recombination models. Compared with coincidental sharing between unrelated individuals, out-of-frame TCR alpha sequences shared between twins had an excess of sequences with low generation probability.

All donors were healthy Caucasians. Three unrelated non-twin adults were also sequenced: a male aged 18 to 30, a male aged 50 to 60 and a female aged 50 to 60. Miltenyi CD45RO+ enrichment and human naive T-cell isolation kits were used to isolate memory (CD45RO+) and naive T cells from PBMC. This clonotype was seen many times. There is no known antigen for this receptor. No base-level quality is on record; no much larger clone is a single base apart. Libraries were built with 5' RACE. TCRdb names Illumina HiSeq 2000 as the instrument used. A universal primer binding site was added through template switching, and the final cDNA carried a unique molecular identifier so that TCR cDNA molecules could be counted accurately. Specific primers in the conserved constant-segment region were used to synthesize first-strand cDNA for the TCR alpha and beta chains. To control for contamination, each cDNA library was double barcoded with a SMART-Mk sample barcode plus Illumina barcodes. TruSeq adapter sequences and Illumina sample barcodes were added in two successive PCR steps. The TCR alpha and beta cDNA libraries were sequenced on the Illumina HiSeq platform using custom primers. The source study handled its data this way. Raw reads were processed with MiGEC to extract unique molecular identifiers, and MiXCR was used to determine CDR3 positions. For each individual, recombination models were inferred using an EM algorithm with the repgenHMM and IGoR tools. The analysis of shared clonotypes was done with the tcR package in R, with sharing normalized by the product of cloneset sizes. To study raw recombination free of thymic and clonal selection effects, out-of-frame nonproductive sequences were analyzed. TCRdb reworked the public reads: Q25 trimming with fastp, MiXCR clone assembly, productive beta chains retained. All rows with the same CDR3 protein become a single entry with the most common DNA and genes. None of the V and J calls come from the authors' own analysis; TCRdb made them. This sample gives approximately 700,000 distinct CDR3 sequences in total; around 5.7% of them show up just once. Together, the top ten hold 1.5% to 2% of the sample.

From its cysteine to its phenylalanine, the CDR3 spans 14 amino acids. Solely the CDR3 DNA is kept, with 42 bases framed from the first base. Unmatched junction bases come to 6, with V trimmed by 5 bases and J by 8 bases. The germline V gene encodes CDR1 KGHDR and CDR2 SFDVKD. The sequenced sample was naive T cells sorted from blood. In the paper's terms, the cell subset or site label means: cells isolated with a human naive T-cell isolation kit. This TCR derives from a man aged 18 to 30 in good health. The chain couples TRBV24-1 to TRBJ2-1, with 9 bases aligning to TRBD1. The DNA sequence follows: TGTGCCACCAGTGGTGACAGGGGGTTCGATGAGCAGTTCTTC. This is translated as CATSGDRGFDEQFF.